These 27 T cell receptor beta chains came from one sample sequenced in a study of blood T cell repertoires in COVID-19. The method was immunoSEQ multiplex PCR; TCRdb's version includes in-frame clones alone and lacks a portion of them. The repertoire holds roughly 120,000 clones, with about two thirds as singletons. The sample taken for sequencing was peripheral blood. Source of these receptors: a human donor with acute or convalescent COVID-19. The donor label of this sample is uncertain.

This clone has more than one count but fewer than ten. V and J are TRBV10-3 and TRBJ2-7, with TRBD2 matching 10 bases. CDR3 size: 13 residues. The trim removed 10 bases at V and 7 bases at J, leaving 10 bases unmatched. Germline-derived CDR1 and CDR2 are ENHRY and SYGVKD. The CDR3 protein is CATRPQAGGEQYV. The CDR3 DNA reads TGTGCCACCAGACCCCAAGCGGGGGGGGAGCAGTACGTC.

The sample holds one count of this clone. The chain links TRBV7-9 to TRBJ2-7, with D possibly matching TRBD2 (6 bases). V was cut by 5 bases and J by 4 bases, with 21 bases left in between. Germline CDR1 is SEHNR and CDR2 is FQNEAQ (reference sequence). This CDR3 has 16 amino acids. In DNA form, the CDR3 reads TGTGCCAGCAGCCGAAGAGACGAAGCACGGGGGTACGAGCAGTACGTC. Encoded protein: CASSRRDEARGYEQYV.

This clone was seen a few times. This chain connects TRBV19 to TRBJ2-7, with 7 bases aligning to TRBD1. Germline-derived CDR1 and CDR2 are LNHDA and SQIVND (reference sequence). Trimming at V came to 4 bases and at J to 5 bases, leaving 8 bases not matched to a gene. This CDR3 is 14 amino acids long. This chain's CDR3 is CASSNATGKNEQYF. The CDR3 DNA reads as TGTGCCAGTAGTAATGCGACAGGGAAAAACGAGCAGTACTTC.

CDR3 nucleotide sequence: TGCAGCGTCCGACCCGGGACAGAGACCTATGGCTACACCTTC. Residues: CSVRPGTETYGYTF. The rearrangement uses TRBV29-1 and TRBJ1-2; 7 bases match TRBD1. J gave up 4 bases and V 6 bases, and 11 bases lay outside the gene matches. The CDR3 has 14 residues. The germline V gene encodes CDR1 SQVTM and CDR2 ANQGSEA.

The gene calls are TRBV11-2 and TRBJ1-6; possibly TRBD1 for D (5 bases). Trimming cost V 5 bases and J 4 bases, with 15 bases left between them. The CDR3 loop spans 16 amino acids. Germline CDR1 SGHAT, CDR2 FQNNGV. Here the CDR3 reads CASSTPTDAYNSPLHF. In nucleotides, the CDR3 is TGTGCCAGCAGCACACCGACAGACGCGTATAATTCACCCCTCCACTTT.

The chain recombines TRBV5-1 with TRBJ1-2; D perhaps matches TRBD1 (6 bases). V dropped 4 bases and J dropped 8 bases, with 15 bases sitting between them. Per the germline V gene, CDR1 is SGHRS and CDR2 is YFSETQ. The CDR3 sequence is 13 residues long. The CDR3 DNA reads TGCGCCAGCAGCGCGGCGCAGGGGATGGGCTACACCTTC. Protein: CASSAAQGMGYTF.

The sample holds a few counts of this clone. The chain recombines TRBV3-1 (or the pseudogene TRBV3-2) with TRBJ2-7; 10 nucleotides align to TRBD1. CDR3 size: 15 residues. The trim removed 0 bases at V and 7 bases at J, leaving 6 bases unmatched. Germline V gives CDR1 LGHDT, CDR2 YNNKEL (reference sequence). The CDR3 protein is CASSQEDRGLGEQYF. The CDR3 DNA reads as TGTGCCAGCAGCCAAGAAGACAGGGGGCTGGGAGAGCAGTACTTC.

This clone has a count of ten or more. The chain uses TRBV12-3 or TRBV12-4 and TRBJ1-2, with D possibly being TRBD1 (5 bases). The CDR3 length is 12 residues. V shed 5 bases and J shed 8 bases, with 12 bases lying between them. CDR3: CASSPRRAGYTF. Here the CDR3 DNA reads TGTGCCAGCAGTCCCCGCAGGGCCGGCTACACCTTC.

The chain carries TRBV5-8 and TRBJ2-4; 8 bases match TRBD1. The CDR3 consists of 15 residues. Looked up from germline, CDR1 is SGHTS and CDR2 is YDEGEE. V shed 4 bases and J 3 bases; nucleotides not matched to a gene: 6. CDR3 nucleotides: TGTGCCAGCAGCGCCGACAGGGGTGGCAAAAACATTCAGTACTTC. It is translated as CASSADRGGKNIQYF. Together with reference TRBV5-8 and TRBJ2-4, the CDR3 gives the full variable domain: EAGVTQSPTHLIKTRGQQATLRCSPISGHTSVYWYQQALGLGLQFLLWYDEGEERNRGNFPPRFSGRQFPNYSSELNVNALELEDSALYLCASSADRGGKNIQYFGAGTRLSVL.

V usage is TRBV2 and J usage is TRBJ1-1; possibly TRBD1 for D (6 bases). The V end was cut by 6 bases, the J end by 2 bases, with 16 bases between. The CDR3 covers 15 residues. Germline CDR1 reads SNHLY; CDR2 reads FYNNEI. The CDR3 coding sequence is TGTGCCAGCAGCGGCGGACAGTTAGCAAACACTGAAGCTTTCTTT. Translation: CASSGGQLANTEAFF.

V usage is TRBV12-3 or TRBV12-4 and J usage is TRBJ1-2; 10 bases align to TRBD1. The CDR3 runs to 13 residues. Trimming removed 6 bases from V and 5 bases from J; junction bases left unmatched: 3. In DNA form, the CDR3 reads TGTGCCAGCAGGGTGGGACAGGGGTATGGCTACACCTTC. It translates to CASRVGQGYGYTF.

This clone is medium-sized within its sample. This chain connects TRBV11-2 to TRBJ2-7; D is perhaps TRBD1 (5 bases). This CDR3 region has 13 residues. The V gene's germline CDR1 is SGHAT and CDR2 FQNNGV. V lost 3 bases and J lost 3, with 9 bases in between. CDR3 nucleotide sequence: TGTGCCAGCAGCTTGGGTGACAGCTACGAGCAGTACTTC. This gives the protein CASSLGDSYEQYF.

The CDR3 reads CASSWDSLGEKLFF. CDR3 nucleotide sequence: TGTGCCAGTAGTTGGGACTCCCTGGGAGAAAAACTGTTTTTT. This sequence joins TRBV19 and TRBJ1-4; D perhaps matches TRBD1 (5 bases). Between the trimmed V and J ends, which lost 5 bases and 8 bases, there was a span of 15 bases. The CDR3 covers 14 residues. CDR1 and CDR2 (germline): LNHDA, SQIVND (reference sequence).

This rearrangement joins TRBV12-3 or TRBV12-4 to TRBJ1-2, with unresolved D. The CDR3 covers 12 residues. The V gene lost 3 bases and the J gene lost 4 bases, with 6 bases spanning the gap. The chain's CDR3 is CASSFSVYGYTF. In DNA, the CDR3 is TGTGCCAGCAGTTTCTCCGTCTATGGCTACACCTTC.

The rearrangement links TRBV6-6 to TRBJ2-3; 10 bases map to TRBD2. This CDR3 has 13 residues. CDR1 MNHNY and CDR2 SVGAGI come from the germline V gene (reference sequence). V lost 7 bases, J lost 5 bases, and 3 bases stayed unmatched. CDR3 sequence reads: CASKAGGVDTQYF. CDR3 DNA sequence: TGTGCCAGCAAAGCGGGGGGGGTAGATACGCAGTATTTT.

The rearrangement joins TRBV11-2 to TRBJ1-1; 8 bases match TRBD1. CDR1 is SGHAT and CDR2 is FQNNGV in the germline V gene. This CDR3 contains 13 residues. Trimming took 1 base from V and 11 from J; bases not matched to a gene: 6. CDR3 coding DNA: TGTGCCAGCAGCTTAGGGGGGACAGGTTCCGCTTTCTTT. It yields the protein CASSLGGTGSAFF.

This chain connects TRBV12-3 or TRBV12-4 to TRBJ2-6; D gene uncertain. The CDR3 covers 13 residues. V lost 6 bases, J lost 0 bases, and 3 bases lay in between. Here the CDR3 reads CASSLSGANVLTF. The DNA for the CDR3 is TGTGCCAGCAGCCTCTCTGGGGCCAACGTCCTGACTTTC.

This rearrangement joins TRBV4-1 to TRBJ2-1; 7 bases map to TRBD1. The CDR3 runs to 17 residues. The V gene end was trimmed by 3 bases and the J gene end by 1 base; junction bases not matched to a gene: 9. CDR1 and CDR2 from the germline V gene are MGHRA and YSYEKL. The CDR3 DNA reads as TGCGCCAGCAGCCAGGAGAAGAGGGGGCGATCCTACAATGAGCAGTTCTTC. Translated: CASSQEKRGRSYNEQFF.

This chain links TRBV24-1 with TRBJ1-1; possibly TRBD1 for D (6 bases). The V gene's germline CDR1 is KGHDR and CDR2 SFDVKD. This CDR3 contains 13 residues. Trimming shortened V by 5 bases and J by 5 bases, and 11 bases separated the two germline ends. The CDR3 loop is CATSGGGRTEAFF. The CDR3 DNA follows: TGTGCCACCAGTGGAGGGGGTAGGACTGAAGCTTTCTTT.

This sequence joins TRBV4-1 and TRBJ2-2; possibly TRBD2 for D (5 bases). The CDR3 consists of 15 residues. The germline CDR1 and CDR2 sequences are MGHRA and YSYEKL. Trimming stripped 4 bases from V and 1 base from J, with 10 bases between. The CDR3 sequence: CASSPEGLNTGELFF. The DNA of the CDR3 is TGCGCCAGCAGCCCCGAAGGACTGAACACCGGGGAGCTGTTTTTT.

This clone appeared many times. J is TRBJ2-7 and V is TRBV7-9; 7 positions match TRBD1. Germline CDR1 is SEHNR and CDR2 is FQNEAQ (reference sequence). CDR3 length equals 14 residues. V dropped 5 bases and J dropped 3; count of bases not matched to a gene: 7. The DNA of the CDR3 is TGTGCCAGCAGCGGGACCAGGGGGAGCTACGAGCAGTACTTC. Translated: CASSGTRGSYEQYF.

V gene TRBV6-5 combines with J gene TRBJ2-7; D not certain. This CDR3 comprises 14 residues. V gave up 7 bases and J gave up 2 bases, with 15 bases separating them. Per germline, CDR1 MNHEY and CDR2 SVGAGI. CDR3 residues: CASKVLWATYEQYV. For the CDR3, the DNA is TGTGCCAGCAAGGTGTTGTGGGCCACCTACGAGCAGTACGTC.

The chain joins TRBV29-1 to TRBJ1-1, with 8 bases matching TRBD1. CDR1 is SQVTM and CDR2 is ANQGSEA in the germline V gene. The CDR3 spans 12 residues. With 4 bases clipped from V and 6 bases from J, the junction kept 4 bases outside the gene matches. CDR3 bases: TGCAGCGTTGCGGAGACAGGGGCTGAAGCTTTCTTT. Encoded protein: CSVAETGAEAFF.

This chain joins TRBV2 and TRBJ1-1; the D gene is possibly TRBD1 (6 bases). With 7 bases removed from V and 1 base from J, the gap between germline ends came to 13 bases. The CDR3 spans 14 residues. Germline V gene data show CDR1 as SNHLY and CDR2 as FYNNEI. The CDR3 DNA sequence: TGTGCCAGCAAGAGGGGGAACTCGAACACTGAAGCTTTCTTT. It is translated as CASKRGNSNTEAFF.

This clone was detected ten times or more. V and J are TRBV7-3 and TRBJ2-2; TRBD1 might be the D (6 bases). Germline CDR1 and CDR2: SGHTA and FQGTGA. CDR3 length: 16 amino acids. Trimming removed 1 base from V and 0 bases from J, with 9 bases in between. The CDR3 loop is CASSLNKGANTGELFF. For the CDR3, the DNA is TGTGCCAGCAGCTTAAATAAGGGGGCGAACACCGGGGAGCTGTTTTTT.

This chain links TRBV2 with TRBJ2-1; D is undetermined. The CDR3 is 13 amino acids. The V gene lost 3 bases and the J gene lost 8 bases, with 11 bases spanning the gap. Germline CDR1 SNHLY, CDR2 FYNNEI. CDR3 amino acids: CASSDREMDEQFF. The DNA of the CDR3 is TGTGCCAGCAGTGACCGCGAAATGGATGAGCAGTTCTTC.

The sample holds a few counts of this clone. The chain combines TRBV5-1 with TRBJ2-5; TRBD1 might be the D (6 bases). Per germline, CDR1 SGHRS and CDR2 YFSETQ. Trimming cost V 2 bases and J 5 bases, with 16 bases left between them. The CDR3 is 15 amino acids. The CDR3 reads CASSFNPTGWETQYF. The CDR3 coding sequence is TGCGCCAGCAGCTTCAACCCTACAGGGTGGGAGACCCAGTACTTC.